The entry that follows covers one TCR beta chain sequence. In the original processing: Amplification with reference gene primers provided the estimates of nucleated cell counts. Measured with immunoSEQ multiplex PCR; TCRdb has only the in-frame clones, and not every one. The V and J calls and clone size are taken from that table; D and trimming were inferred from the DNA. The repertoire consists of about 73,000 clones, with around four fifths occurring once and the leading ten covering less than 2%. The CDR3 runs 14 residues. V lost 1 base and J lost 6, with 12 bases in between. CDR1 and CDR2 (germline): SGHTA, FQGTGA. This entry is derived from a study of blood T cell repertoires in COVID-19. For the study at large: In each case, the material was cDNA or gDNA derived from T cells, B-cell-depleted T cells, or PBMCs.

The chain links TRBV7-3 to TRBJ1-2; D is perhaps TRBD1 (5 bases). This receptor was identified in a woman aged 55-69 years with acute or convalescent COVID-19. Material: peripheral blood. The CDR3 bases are TGTGCCAGCAGCTTAAATTCGCAGGGTGATGGCTACACCTTC. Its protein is CASSLNSQGDGYTF.